A selection of T cell receptor beta chains follows, all from one sample in a study of regulatory T cells in long-lasting Graves disease. Via MiXCR, TCRdb re-called the multiplex PCR reads, giving one row per CDR3 protein. Of hundreds of thousands of distinct CDR3 sequences in the sample, around 16% were seen once. This same sample was also taken into another study, of T cells in Graves' hyperthyroidism and ophthalmopathy.

The sequenced sample was peripheral blood mononuclear cells (PBMCs), obtained at new diagnosis, from a patient treated with antithyroid drugs. The source is a woman aged 40 to 65 with Graves disease. CDR3s include the opening cysteine and the closing phenylalanine or tryptophan. The order of the fields is V gene, CDR3 protein.

TRBV11-3 CASSPEDSYNEQFF
TRBV5-1 CASSQGQGATNEKLFF
TRBV7-9 CASSLPDSSYEQYF
TRBV2 CASSDLAPGQGSYEQYF
TRBV7-9 CASSTEGQFF
TRBV7-9 CASSLGRRVGEQYF
TRBV15 CATSRDRRGLLQTQYF
TRBV5-1 CTSSLRGDTLGTEAFF
TRBV6-1 CASSPGTGGLSYGYTF
TRBV7-3 CASSERGHPPYNEQFF
TRBV7-9 CASSAGTGLGETQYF
TRBV6-5 CASSYGGLGYGYTF
TRBV12-3/TRBV12-4 CASSLVGGLRQETQYF
TRBV10-3 CAINRGTDTQYF
TRBV20-1 CSATSGEANEQFF
TRBV6-1 CASRDRGHEQFF
TRBV3-1 CASSQRGPNTGELFF
TRBV7-8 CASSRGNEKLFF
TRBV30 CAWSAGTSYGYTF
TRBV20-1 CSAKRSTKNIQYF
TRBV7-2 CASSSRDSGRGARREAFF
TRBV5-1 CANSWKGGADEQFF
TRBV10-2 CASRGNRDEQYF
TRBV20-1 CSARDLTDYGYTF
TRBV25-1 CASSGTTLKAFF
TRBV5-4 CASSFGQKYF
TRBV4-1 CASSQQGTYEQYF
TRBV9 CASSAVGPPDTQYF
TRBV6-2/TRBV6-3 CASSPLADSGLLVYEQYF
TRBV6-2/TRBV6-3 CASSQEKAGGLYEQFF
TRBV2 CASSDQQGPLAYGYTF
TRBV5-1 CASSLEWGSNEKLFF
TRBV30 CALGGGYNQPQHF
TRBV3-1 CASSQGDSSAGYTF
TRBV28 CASSPLTAYSNQPQHF
TRBV6-1 CASGDPSLEQYF
TRBV11-3 CASSFSGTQFF
TRBV5-6 CASSLEGSSGNEKLFF
TRBV5-1 CASSLALAGGGELFF
TRBV28 CASRSTGYEQYF
TRBV20-1 CSAQTNRASGEQYF
TRBV6-1 CAGGGSGGNTIYF
TRBV20-1 CSASSGPISIGYTF
TRBV5-1 CASSFLDYGYTF
TRBV5-5 CASSPRQVAYEQYF
TRBV7-8 CASSLKAGDIPYTEAFF